A single sample is the source of the 18 T cell receptor beta chains below, sequenced in a study of early T cells in non-severe SARS-CoV-2 infection. TCRdb independently ran MiXCR on the 5' RACE reads; one entry per CDR3 protein. The table lists thousands of distinct CDR3 sequences, 4.5% to 5.5% of them singletons. Sequenced: whole blood. These receptors came from an adult who was a healthcare worker with PCR-confirmed SARS-CoV-2 infection or an uninfected control (not recorded which).

In its sample, this clonotype is medium-sized. The V call is TRBV7-2, the J call TRBJ1-6; the D gene is possibly TRBD1 (6 bases). Looked up from germline, CDR1 is SGHTA and CDR2 is FQGNSA. The CDR3 runs 16 residues. The V gene lost 0 bases and the J gene lost 3 bases, with 9 bases spanning the gap. CDR3 loop: CASSLAGGIYNSPLHF. The CDR3 region has the DNA TGTGCCAGCAGCTTAGCAGGGGGGATCTATAATTCACCCCTCCACTTT. Filled out from reference TRBV7-2 and TRBJ1-6, the complete variable domain reads GAGVSQSPSNKVTEKGKDVELRCDPISGHTALYWYRQSLGQGLEFLIYFQGNSAPDKSGLPSDRFSAERTGGSVSTLTIQRTQQEDSAVYLCASSLAGGIYNSPLHFGNGTRLTVT.

The chain recombines TRBV4-3 with TRBJ1-2; D possibly corresponds to TRBD1 (5 bases). V was shortened by 2 bases and J by 2 bases, with 12 bases between the two germline ends. The CDR3 sequence is 15 residues long. Germline assignment: CDR1 LGHNA and CDR2 YSLEER. Here the CDR3 reads CASSQHRSSNYGYTF. The DNA for the CDR3 is TGCGCCAGCAGCCAACACAGGTCCTCCAACTATGGCTACACCTTC.

This clonotype is classed as medium-sized (0.01 to 0.1%). The genes are TRBV29-1 and TRBJ2-6; unclear D gene. The CDR3 loop spans 15 amino acids. Per germline, CDR1 SQVTM and CDR2 ANQGSEA. The V end was cut by 1 base, the J end by 0 bases, with 7 bases between. CDR3 loop: CSVEAQTSGANVLTF. The DNA for the CDR3 is TGCAGCGTTGAAGCCCAGACCTCTGGGGCCAACGTCCTGACTTTC.

Sample share makes this clonotype medium-sized (0.01 to 0.1%). The chain joins TRBV10-3 to TRBJ2-1; 7 nucleotides agree with TRBD1. Per the germline V gene, CDR1 is ENHRY and CDR2 is SYGVKD. The CDR3 length is 12 residues. V trimming: 2 bases; J trimming: 12 bases; junction bases outside the gene matches: 4. The CDR3 reads CAISERQGVQFF. For the CDR3, the DNA is TGTGCCATCAGTGAGAGACAGGGTGTGCAGTTCTTC.

In its sample, this clonotype ranks as medium-sized (0.01 to 0.1%). The rearrangement uses TRBV6-5 and TRBJ1-4, with D hard to call. Between the trimmed V and J ends, which lost 7 bases and 10 bases, there was a span of 13 bases. Per germline, CDR1 MNHEY and CDR2 SVGAGI. This CDR3 has 12 amino acids. The CDR3 nucleotides read TGTGCCAGCACCACCCCCGGGAGAAAACTGTTTTTT. Translated, it gives CASTTPGRKLFF.

This clonotype qualifies as medium-sized. V is TRBV30 and J is TRBJ1-4, with D maybe TRBD1 (5 bases). Trimming removed 2 bases at V and 0 bases at J, with 13 bases between. Germline CDR1 and CDR2: GTSNPN and SVGIG (reference sequence). CDR3 size: 16 residues. The CDR3 DNA is TGTGCCTGGAGTCTCGGGACGATAGCAACTAATGAAAAACTGTTTTTT. Translation: CAWSLGTIATNEKLFF. The variable domain in full, completed from reference TRBV30 and TRBJ1-4, reads SQTIHQWPATLVQPVGSPLSLECTVEGTSNPNLYWYRQAAGRGLQLLFYSVGIGQISSEVPQNLSASRPQDRQFILSSKKLLLSDSGFYLCAWSLGTIATNEKLFFGSGTQLSVL.

This clonotype is deemed medium-sized. The rearrangement uses TRBV28 and TRBJ2-5, with 9 bases lining up with TRBD2. The germline V gene has CDR1 MDHEN and CDR2 SYDVKM. The V gene end was trimmed by 6 bases and the J gene end by 2 bases; junction bases not matched to a gene: 10. CDR3 length equals 16 residues. The CDR3 is CASSLRLAETQETQYF. The CDR3 region has the DNA TGTGCCAGCAGCCTTCGACTAGCGGAAACACAAGAGACCCAGTACTTC.

The chain couples TRBV11-2 to TRBJ2-7, with D hard to call. The CDR3 length is 14 residues. Germline CDR1 is SGHAT and CDR2 is FQNNGV. V was clipped by 1 base and J by 1 base, with 8 bases between them. The CDR3 reads CASSLGLGSYEQYV. The DNA for the CDR3 is TGTGCCAGCAGCTTAGGCCTTGGGTCCTACGAGCAGTACGTC.

By sample share, this clonotype is medium-sized. The chain joins TRBV21-1 to TRBJ1-6; the DNA was not used to check the table's D call, TRBD1. TRBV21-1 is deemed a pseudogene. This CDR3 is built from 16 residues. The chain's CDR3 is CASSKVMGGRESPLHF. The DNA for the CDR3 is TGTGCCAGCAGCAAAGTCATGGGGGGACGAGAATCACCCCTCCACTTT.

This clonotype was seen a few times. The J gene is TRBJ2-1, the V gene TRBV24-1; TRBD2 agrees at 8 bases. Trimming took 6 bases from V and 2 from J; bases not matched to a gene: 5. Germline V gene lookup returns CDR1 KGHDR and CDR2 SFDVKD. The CDR3 is made up of 15 amino acids. This CDR3 is CATSRAGGPYNEQFF. In DNA, the CDR3 is TGTGCCACCAGTCGGGCGGGAGGCCCCTACAATGAGCAGTTCTTC.

In its sample, this clonotype is medium-sized (0.01 to 0.1%). The chain has TRBV12-3 or TRBV12-4 and TRBJ2-7; a weak D match, TRBD1 (5 bases). This CDR3 contains 15 residues. V was clipped by 1 base and J by 0 bases, with 10 bases between them. The CDR3 loop is CASSLGGRSSYEQYF. For the CDR3, the DNA is TGTGCCAGCAGTTTAGGGGGCAGGAGCTCCTACGAGCAGTACTTC.

This clonotype was observed many times. This chain joins TRBV7-9 and TRBJ1-1; D gene ambiguous. CDR3 length equals 13 residues. Germline V CDR1 and CDR2: SEHNR, FQNEAQ (reference sequence). Trimming shortened V by 5 bases and J by 1 base, and 8 bases separated the two germline ends. The DNA of the CDR3 is TGTGCCAGCAGCCCTTTTGGGAACACTGAAGCTTTCTTT. Translating it yields CASSPFGNTEAFF.

Only a few counts were recorded for this clonotype. A much larger clone differs by one base, so this may be a read error. The chain carries TRBV11-2 and TRBJ1-1; D gene unclear. From germline, CDR1 is SGHAT and CDR2 FQNNGV. The CDR3 consists of 13 residues. CDR3 nucleotide sequence: TGTGCCAGCAGCATAGATTCGGCGCGTGAAGCTTTCTTT. Amino acid sequence: CASSIDSAREAFF.

This clonotype was seen many times. This chain joins TRBV7-9 and TRBJ2-1; 8 bases map to TRBD2. The V gene's germline CDR1 is SEHNR and CDR2 FQNEAQ (reference sequence). V shed 3 bases and J 9 bases; nucleotides not matched to a gene: 13. The CDR3 has 16 residues. CDR3 sequence (DNA): TGTGCCAGCAGCTTCGTCCCGGGACTAGTTCCCAGTGAGCAGTTCTTC. It specifies CASSFVPGLVPSEQFF.

This clonotype was found many times. CDR3 in DNA: TGTGCCAGCAGTTACCGGACAGGGCCTACGAACACCGGGGAGCTGTTTTTT. Translation gives CASSYRTGPTNTGELFF. This chain uses TRBV6-2 or TRBV6-3 with TRBJ2-2; 8 bases match TRBD1. The CDR3 length is 17 residues. Germline CDR1 reads MNHEY; CDR2 reads SVGEGT. V shed 2 bases, J shed 0 bases, and the junction held 5 bases outside the gene matches.

This clonotype was seen more than once but under ten times. The CDR3 region has the DNA TGCAGTGCAAGGACAGGGCAGAGGGCAGATACGCAGTATTTT. As protein: CSARTGQRADTQYF. The V and J genes are TRBV20-1 and TRBJ2-3, with 8 nucleotides matching TRBD1. CDR1 and CDR2 (germline): DFQATT, SNEGSKA (reference sequence). CDR3 size: 14 residues. V was clipped by 6 bases and J by 4 bases; unmatched bases: 9.

The J gene is TRBJ1-2, the V gene TRBV12-3 or TRBV12-4, with D perhaps matching TRBD1 (5 bases). The CDR3 sequence is 13 residues long. Deletions cut 6 bases from V and 4 bases from J, with 12 bases between. CDR3: CASRTGTGYGYTF. The CDR3 bases are TGTGCCAGCAGAACCGGGACGGGCTATGGCTACACCTTC.

By share, this clonotype counts as medium-sized (0.01 to 0.1%). This chain joins TRBV24-1 and TRBJ2-2, with 7 bases matching TRBD1. V shed 4 bases and J 6 bases; nucleotides not matched to a gene: 7. CDR1 KGHDR and CDR2 SFDVKD come from the germline V gene. CDR3 length equals 15 residues. The CDR3 loop reads CATSEAGTAPGELFF. In DNA form, the CDR3 reads TGTGCCACCAGTGAGGCCGGGACAGCACCCGGGGAGCTGTTTTTT.